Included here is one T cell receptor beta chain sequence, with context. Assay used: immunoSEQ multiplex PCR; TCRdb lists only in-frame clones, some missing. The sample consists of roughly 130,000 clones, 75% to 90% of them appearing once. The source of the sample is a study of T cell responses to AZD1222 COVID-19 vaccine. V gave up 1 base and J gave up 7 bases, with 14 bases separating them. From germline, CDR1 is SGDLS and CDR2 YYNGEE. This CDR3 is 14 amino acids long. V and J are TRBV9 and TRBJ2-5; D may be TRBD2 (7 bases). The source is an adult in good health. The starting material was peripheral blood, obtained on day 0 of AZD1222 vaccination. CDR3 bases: TGTGCCAGCAGCGTACGAGGGGGGGCCGGGACCCAGTACTTC. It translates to CASSVRGGAGTQYF.